This T cell receptor beta chain was captured by sequencing in a study of blood T cells in healthy people across ages. Looking at the study overall: Template switching caught about one barcoded beta molecule for each two T cells. Study-level results: Strong correlation existed between TCR beta diversity and naive T cell percentage.

Germline V CDR1 and CDR2: SNHLY, FYNNEI. Trimming at V came to 6 bases and at J to 5 bases, leaving 7 bases not matched to a gene. CDR3 length: 14 residues. Using a J-beta primer mix together with a sample-barcoded 5' primer, a second PCR was run for about 7 to 12 cycles. TCRdb redid the calling of the 5' RACE reads with MiXCR, one entry per CDR3 protein. This sample has roughly 700,000 distinct CDR3 sequences, with around 49% found just once. Total RNA extracted from each sample amounted to at least 6 micrograms. Notes on this clonotype: Its antigen is undetermined.

This clonotype was obtained from a woman in her sixties or seventies in good health. The chain couples TRBV2 to TRBJ2-5, with 9 bases lining up with TRBD2. Sequencing used blood. As DNA, the CDR3 is TGTGCCAGCAGAGGCCCTAGCGGGAAGGAGACCCAGTACTTC. This translates into CASRGPSGKETQYF.